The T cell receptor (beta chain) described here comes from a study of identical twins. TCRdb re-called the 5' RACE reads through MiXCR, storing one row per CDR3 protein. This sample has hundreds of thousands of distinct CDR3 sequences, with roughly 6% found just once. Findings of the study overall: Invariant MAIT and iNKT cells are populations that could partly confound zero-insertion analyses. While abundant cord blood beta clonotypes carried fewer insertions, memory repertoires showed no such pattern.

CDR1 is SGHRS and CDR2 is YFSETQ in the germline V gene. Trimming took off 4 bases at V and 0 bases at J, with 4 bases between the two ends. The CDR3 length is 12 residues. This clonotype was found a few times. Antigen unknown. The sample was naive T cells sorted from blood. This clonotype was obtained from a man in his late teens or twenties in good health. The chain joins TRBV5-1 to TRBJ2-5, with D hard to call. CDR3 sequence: CASSPHQETQYF. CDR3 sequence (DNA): TGCGCCAGCAGCCCCCACCAAGAGACCCAGTACTTC.